The next 23 T cell receptor beta chains were all read from a single sample in a study of T-cell memory formation after mild COVID-19. In TCRdb, the 5' RACE reads were re-called with MiXCR into one record per CDR3 protein. The sample has roughly 130,000 distinct CDR3 sequences; approximately 17% are singletons. Material for sequencing was PBMCs or a T cell subset sorted from them (not recorded which). The receptors shown here come from a man aged 18 to 30 who had mild COVID-19 (a few samples of this study predate the infection). Cell type and time point are not known.

This clonotype was counted only a few times. The chain combines TRBV9 with TRBJ2-5; weak D call: TRBD1 (5 bases). The CDR3 is 16 residues long. Per the germline V gene, CDR1 is SGDLS and CDR2 is YYNGEE. Trimming shortened V by 5 bases and J by 4 bases, and 21 bases separated the two germline ends. DNA for the CDR3: TGTGCCAGCAGTGCAGCCTTAGGAGCAAGGGGAGAGACCCAGTACTTC. It yields the protein CASSAALGARGETQYF.

A few counts support this clonotype. V gene TRBV7-2 combines with J gene TRBJ2-5; D gene ambiguous. Looked up from germline, CDR1 is SGHTA and CDR2 is FQGNSA. Trimming took 4 bases from V and 5 from J, leaving 14 bases between them. This CDR3 is built from 14 residues. CDR3 loop: CASSSGRSGETQYF. CDR3 DNA: TGTGCCAGCAGCTCCGGTCGCAGTGGTGAGACCCAGTACTTC.

A few counts support this clonotype. The V gene is TRBV15, the J gene TRBJ2-2; no clear D. The germline V and J ends were trimmed by 0 bases and 1 base, with 3 bases remaining between them. The CDR3 loop spans 14 amino acids. Germline values: CDR1 LNHNV, CDR2 YYDKDF (reference sequence). For the CDR3, the DNA is TGTGCCACCAGCAGAGACCAGAACACCGGGGAGCTGTTTTTT. Amino acid sequence: CATSRDQNTGELFF.

This clonotype was picked up a small number of times. J is TRBJ1-1 and V is TRBV11-2; no clear D. Trimming shortened V by 4 bases and J by 1 base, and 10 bases separated the two germline ends. This CDR3 contains 14 residues. The germline V gene has CDR1 SGHAT and CDR2 FQNNGV. The chain's CDR3 is CASSSRHTNTEAFF. In nucleotides, the CDR3 is TGTGCCAGCAGCTCGAGACATACGAACACTGAAGCTTTCTTT.

This chain links TRBV20-1 with TRBJ1-1; no clear D. Germline values: CDR1 DFQATT, CDR2 SNEGSKA (reference sequence). Deletions cut 4 bases from V and 3 bases from J, with 9 bases between. The CDR3 covers 12 residues. CDR3 in DNA: TGCAGTGCTACTAGGGCCGACACTGAAGCTTTCTTT. It codes for CSATRADTEAFF.

The J gene is TRBJ2-3, the V gene TRBV7-2; the match to TRBD2 covers 12 bases. Germline V CDR1 and CDR2: SGHTA, FQGNSA. The CDR3 consists of 18 residues. The V and J ends lost 6 bases and 0 bases, in that order; junction bases with no gene match: 10. In nucleotides, the CDR3 is TGTGCCAGCAGTTTATTGACTAGCGGGGGATTAAGCACAGATACGCAGTATTTT. The encoded protein is CASSLLTSGGLSTDTQYF.

The table lists this clonotype with a few counts. The genes are TRBV6-6 and TRBJ1-1; D uncertain. V was shortened by 6 bases and J by 7 bases, with 12 bases between the two germline ends. The CDR3 is 12 amino acids. Germline-derived CDR1 and CDR2 are MNHNY and SVGAGI (reference sequence). CDR3: CASSPTVIEAFF. CDR3 DNA sequence: TGTGCCAGCAGCCCCACAGTGATTGAAGCTTTCTTT.

This clonotype has a handful of counts. This chain uses TRBV24-1 with TRBJ2-1; no firm D call. Trimming took off 1 base at V and 10 bases at J, with 7 bases between the two ends. The CDR3 is made up of 12 amino acids. The V gene's germline CDR1 is KGHDR and CDR2 SFDVKD. The CDR3 DNA reads TGTGCCACCAGTGATTTTCGTGGAGAGCAGTTCTTC. Its translation is CATSDFRGEQFF.

The V gene is TRBV4-3, the J gene TRBJ2-2, with D tentatively TRBD1 (5 bases). Per the germline V gene, CDR1 is LGHNA and CDR2 is YSLEER. Trimming left V 3 bases short and J 0 bases short, with 17 bases between. CDR3 length: 18 residues. CDR3 loop: CASSQTKQAPPNTGELFF. CDR3 coding DNA: TGCGCCAGCAGCCAGACCAAACAGGCCCCACCGAACACCGGGGAGCTGTTTTTT.

V gene TRBV7-9 combines with J gene TRBJ2-1; 7 bases line up with TRBD2. Germline V gene sequence: CDR1 SEHNR, CDR2 FQNEAQ (reference sequence). The CDR3 covers 17 residues. Losses at the gene ends were 1 base for V and 0 bases for J; bases not matched to a gene: 6. The CDR3 DNA follows: TGTGCCAGCAGCTTAGAGTACGGGGGGAGCTCCTACAATGAGCAGTTCTTC. Translated: CASSLEYGGSSYNEQFF. The whole variable domain, filled in from reference TRBV7-9 and TRBJ2-1, reads DTGVSQNPRHKITKRGQNVTFRCDPISEHNRLYWYRQTLGQGPEFLTYFQNEAQLEKSRLLSDRFSAERPKGSFSTLEIQRTEQGDSAMYLCASSLEYGGSSYNEQFFGPGTRLTVL.

The table lists this clonotype with a few counts. The genes are TRBV5-1 and TRBJ2-2; unclear D gene. V lost 0 bases and J 0 bases, leaving 12 bases between the germline ends. CDR1 and CDR2 from the germline V gene are SGHRS and YFSETQ. The CDR3 runs to 17 residues. The CDR3 reads CASSLDQTLTNTGELFF. The DNA of the CDR3 is TGCGCCAGCAGCTTGGATCAGACCCTGACGAACACCGGGGAGCTGTTTTTT.

This rearrangement joins TRBV6-6 to TRBJ2-5, with 7 nucleotides matching TRBD1. Trimming cost V 5 bases and J 4 bases; bases outside gene matches: 4. The CDR3 sequence is 13 residues long. Germline V gene lookup returns CDR1 MNHNY and CDR2 SVGAGI (reference sequence). Here the CDR3 reads CASSTNRGETQYF. The CDR3 DNA is TGTGCCAGCAGTACAAACAGGGGAGAGACCCAGTACTTC.

V is TRBV18 and J is TRBJ2-3; 7 bases match TRBD2. CDR1 KGHSH and CDR2 LQKENI come from the germline V gene. The CDR3 is made up of 16 amino acids. V dropped 3 bases and J dropped 0; count of bases not matched to a gene: 6. The CDR3 reads CASSPTGTTSTDTQYF. The DNA for the CDR3 is TGTGCCAGCTCACCGACCGGGACTACAAGCACAGATACGCAGTATTTT.

This clonotype was found a few times. The chain is built from TRBV12-3 or TRBV12-4 and TRBJ2-7, with 7 positions matching TRBD1. Losses at the gene ends were 5 bases for V and 2 bases for J; bases not matched to a gene: 9. The CDR3 length is 15 residues. DNA of the CDR3: TGTGCCAGCAGTGGAGGACAGGCCCATCCCTACGAGCAGTACTTC. The encoded protein is CASSGGQAHPYEQYF.

This clonotype was seen a few times. The chain couples TRBV23-1 to TRBJ2-5, with D possibly being TRBD1 (5 bases). TRBV23-1 is labeled an ORF, and its function is uncertain. The CDR3 consists of 13 residues. V gave up 2 bases and J gave up 2 bases, with 6 bases separating them. CDR3 in DNA: TGCGCCAGCAGTCAACAGGGACAAGAGACCCAGTACTTC. This codes for CASSQQGQETQYF.

The table lists this clonotype with many counts. This sequence joins TRBV5-1 and TRBJ2-7, with 8 bases identical to TRBD1. Germline-derived CDR1 and CDR2 are SGHRS and YFSETQ. Unmatched junction bases numbered 0, after V lost 0 bases and J lost 1 base. The CDR3 has 14 amino acids. DNA for the CDR3: TGCGCCAGCAGCTTGGACAGGGGGTCCTACGAGCAGTACTTC. Translation: CASSLDRGSYEQYF.

This clonotype was found a few times. CDR3 region: CASSYSWGQANSPLHF. In DNA form, the CDR3 reads TGTGCCAGCAGTTACTCTTGGGGACAGGCCAATTCACCCCTCCACTTT. This sequence joins TRBV6-5 and TRBJ1-6, with 8 bases fitting TRBD1. This CDR3 has 16 amino acids. Germline loops: CDR1 MNHEY, CDR2 SVGAGI. V shed 0 bases and J 7 bases; nucleotides not matched to a gene: 5.

The V and J genes are TRBV4-1 and TRBJ2-2; D not resolved. Germline V CDR1 and CDR2: MGHRA, YSYEKL. Trimming took 0 bases from V and 6 from J, leaving 8 bases between them. The CDR3 has 14 amino acids. CDR3 in amino acids: CASSQDVASGELFF. In DNA form, the CDR3 reads TGCGCCAGCAGCCAAGATGTGGCATCCGGGGAGCTGTTTTTT.

This clonotype has more than one count but fewer than ten. The CDR3 bases are TGTGCCAGCAGCTTAGGGGGCAGCCAAGTTGGAGGCTACACCTTC. Protein sequence: CASSLGGSQVGGYTF. V usage is TRBV7-2 and J usage is TRBJ1-2; D might be TRBD1 (5 bases). V was trimmed by 1 base and J by 8 bases, leaving 17 bases between them. Germline V CDR1 and CDR2: SGHTA, FQGNSA. This CDR3 is 15 amino acids long.

J is TRBJ2-7 and V is TRBV20-1, with TRBD2 matching over 14 bases. V trimming: 6 bases; J trimming: 2 bases; junction bases outside the gene matches: 3. In germline, CDR1 is DFQATT, CDR2 SNEGSKA (reference sequence). This CDR3 comprises 14 residues. CDR3 nucleotide sequence: TGCAGTGCGAGACTAGCGGGGGGGCCCTACGAGCAGTACTTC. This gives the protein CSARLAGGPYEQYF.

This clonotype has only a few counts. The chain links TRBV20-1 to TRBJ2-3; 9 positions match TRBD2. This CDR3 comprises 14 residues. CDR1 and CDR2 from the germline V gene are DFQATT and SNEGSKA (reference sequence). V lost 5 bases and J lost 5; bases outside the gene matches: 8. In nucleotides, the CDR3 is TGCAGTGCTCTGGCGGGAGGGGTGAGAGATACGCAGTATTTT. It is translated as CSALAGGVRDTQYF.

V is TRBV5-6 and J is TRBJ1-2; 9 bases line up with TRBD1. This CDR3 has 16 amino acids. The ends lost 4 bases at V and 3 bases at J; junction bases unmatched: 10. Germline assignment: CDR1 SGHDT and CDR2 YYEEEE. CDR3 sequence (DNA): TGTGCCAGCAGCCCCCCCCTTACAGGGGGCTACTATGGCTACACCTTC. Its translation is CASSPPLTGGYYGYTF.

This clonotype came up a few times. This chain uses TRBV9 with TRBJ2-1; 8 bases are shared with TRBD2. Germline V gene sequence: CDR1 SGDLS, CDR2 YYNGEE. V gave up 0 bases and J gave up 4 bases; unmatched junction bases: 12. CDR3 size: 18 residues. The DNA for the CDR3 is TGTGCCAGCAGCGTAGAGGTGGCTAGCGGGTTACCGTACAATGAGCAGTTCTTC. This codes for CASSVEVASGLPYNEQFF.